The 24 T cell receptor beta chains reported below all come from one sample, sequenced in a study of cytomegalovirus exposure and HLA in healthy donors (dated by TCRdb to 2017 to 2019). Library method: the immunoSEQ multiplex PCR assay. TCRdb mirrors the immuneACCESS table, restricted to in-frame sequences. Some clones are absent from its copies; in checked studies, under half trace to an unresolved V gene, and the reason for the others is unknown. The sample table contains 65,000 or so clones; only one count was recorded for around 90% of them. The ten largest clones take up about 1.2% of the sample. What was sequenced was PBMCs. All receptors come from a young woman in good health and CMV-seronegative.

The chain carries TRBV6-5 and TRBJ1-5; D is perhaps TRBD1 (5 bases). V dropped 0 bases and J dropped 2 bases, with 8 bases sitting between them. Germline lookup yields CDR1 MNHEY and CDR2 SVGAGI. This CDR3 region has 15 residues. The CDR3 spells CASSYSRRGNQPQHF. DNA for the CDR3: TGTGCCAGCAGTTACTCCCGCAGGGGCAATCAGCCCCAGCATTTT.

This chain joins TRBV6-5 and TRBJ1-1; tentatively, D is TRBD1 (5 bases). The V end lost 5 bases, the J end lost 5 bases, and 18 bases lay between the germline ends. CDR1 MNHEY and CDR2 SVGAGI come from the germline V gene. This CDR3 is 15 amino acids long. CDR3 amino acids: CASSPSLGGRTEAFF. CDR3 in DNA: TGTGCCAGCAGTCCCTCATTGGGGGGGAGGACTGAAGCTTTCTTT.

This chain's CDR3 is CASSPRGGEALTQYF. CDR3 bases: TGTGCCAGCAGCCCTAGAGGGGGGGAGGCCCTTACGCAGTATTTT. The rearrangement joins TRBV11-3 to TRBJ2-3; a possible D gene is TRBD2 (7 bases). Trimming pared 5 bases from V and 8 bases from J, leaving 20 bases between. In germline, CDR1 is SGHNT, CDR2 YENEEA. This CDR3 is built from 15 residues.

Written as DNA, the CDR3 is TGTGCCAGCAGTTTATACCGGGACAGGGCCGCAGGTCAGCCCCAGCATTTT. Residues: CASSLYRDRAAGQPQHF. The V call is TRBV28, the J call TRBJ1-5; 9 bases are a match to TRBD1. Looked up from germline, CDR1 is MDHEN and CDR2 is SYDVKM. V shed 1 base and J 6 bases; nucleotides not matched to a gene: 10. The CDR3 extends over 17 amino acids. The full variable domain, its missing parts supplied by reference TRBV28 and TRBJ1-5, is DVKVTQSSRYLVKRTGEKVFLECVQDMDHENMFWYRQDPGLGLRLIYFSYDVKMKEKGDIPEGYSVSREKKERFSLILESASTNQTSMYLCASSLYRDRAAGQPQHFGDGTRLSIL.

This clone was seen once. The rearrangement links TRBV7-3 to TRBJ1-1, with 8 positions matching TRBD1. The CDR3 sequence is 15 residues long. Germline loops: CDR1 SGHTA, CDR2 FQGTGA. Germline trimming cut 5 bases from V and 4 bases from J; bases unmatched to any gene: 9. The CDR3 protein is CASSKTGGLVTEAFF. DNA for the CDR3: TGTGCCAGCAGCAAAACAGGGGGGTTAGTCACTGAAGCTTTCTTT.

CDR3 sequence (DNA): TGTGCCAGCAGCTTGGGTCCACTTCCCGGGACTAGCGAATCCTACGAGCAGTACTTC. This translates into CASSLGPLPGTSESYEQYF. The chain joins TRBV5-4 to TRBJ2-7; the match to TRBD2 covers 10 bases. The CDR3 covers 19 residues. Germline V gene sequence: CDR1 SGHNT, CDR2 YYREEE (reference sequence). J was trimmed by 1 base and V by 0 bases; bases with no gene match: 13.

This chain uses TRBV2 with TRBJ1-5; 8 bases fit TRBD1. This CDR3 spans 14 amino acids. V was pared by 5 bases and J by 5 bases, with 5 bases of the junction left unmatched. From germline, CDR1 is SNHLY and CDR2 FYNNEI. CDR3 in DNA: TGTGCCAGCAGTCCGGGACAGGAGCATCAGCCCCAGCATTTT. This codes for CASSPGQEHQPQHF.

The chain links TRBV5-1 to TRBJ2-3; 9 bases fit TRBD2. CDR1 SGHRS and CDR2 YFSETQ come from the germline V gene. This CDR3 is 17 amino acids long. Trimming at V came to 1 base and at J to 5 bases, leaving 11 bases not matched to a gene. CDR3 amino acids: CASSLKIGGGAGDTQYF. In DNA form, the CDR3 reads TGCGCCAGCAGCTTGAAAATTGGCGGGGGGGCCGGAGATACGCAGTATTTT.

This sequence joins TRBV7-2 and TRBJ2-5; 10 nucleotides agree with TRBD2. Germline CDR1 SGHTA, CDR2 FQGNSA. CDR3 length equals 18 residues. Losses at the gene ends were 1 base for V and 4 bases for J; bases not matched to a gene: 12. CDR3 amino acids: CASSLGWSGGAMGETQYF. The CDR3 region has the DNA TGTGCCAGCAGCTTAGGTTGGAGCGGGGGGGCCATGGGAGAGACCCAGTACTTC.

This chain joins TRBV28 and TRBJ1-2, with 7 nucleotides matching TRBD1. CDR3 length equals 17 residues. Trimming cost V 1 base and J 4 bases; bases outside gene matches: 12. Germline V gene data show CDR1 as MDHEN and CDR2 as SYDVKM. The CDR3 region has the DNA TGTGCCAGCAGTTTATTGGTTGGGCAGGGGGTGTCCTATGGCTACACCTTC. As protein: CASSLLVGQGVSYGYTF.

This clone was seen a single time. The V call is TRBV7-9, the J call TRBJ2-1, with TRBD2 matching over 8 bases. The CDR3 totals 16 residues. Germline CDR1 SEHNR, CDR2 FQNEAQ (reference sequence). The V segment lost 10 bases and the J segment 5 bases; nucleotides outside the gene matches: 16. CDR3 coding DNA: TGTGCCATCCGACCCCGGGCGGGAGGTAAACACAATGAGCAGTTCTTC. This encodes CAIRPRAGGKHNEQFF. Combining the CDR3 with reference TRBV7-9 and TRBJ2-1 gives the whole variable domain DTGVSQNPRHKITKRGQNVTFRCDPISEHNRLYWYRQTLGQGPEFLTYFQNEAQLEKSRLLSDRFSAERPKGSFSTLEIQRTEQGDSAMYLCAIRPRAGGKHNEQFFGPGTRLTVL.

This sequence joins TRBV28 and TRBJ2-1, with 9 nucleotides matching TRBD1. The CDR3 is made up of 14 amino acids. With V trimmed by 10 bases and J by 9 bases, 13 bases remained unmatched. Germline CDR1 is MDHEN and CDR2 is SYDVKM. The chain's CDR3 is CAIASGTGNSEQFF. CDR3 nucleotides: TGTGCCATCGCCTCAGGGACAGGGAATTCTGAGCAGTTCTTC.

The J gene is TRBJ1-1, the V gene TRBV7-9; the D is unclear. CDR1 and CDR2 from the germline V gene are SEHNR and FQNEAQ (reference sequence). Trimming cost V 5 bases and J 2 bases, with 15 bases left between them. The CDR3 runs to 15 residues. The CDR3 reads CASSIWGGPNTEAFF. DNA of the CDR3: TGTGCCAGCAGCATCTGGGGAGGGCCTAACACTGAAGCTTTCTTT.

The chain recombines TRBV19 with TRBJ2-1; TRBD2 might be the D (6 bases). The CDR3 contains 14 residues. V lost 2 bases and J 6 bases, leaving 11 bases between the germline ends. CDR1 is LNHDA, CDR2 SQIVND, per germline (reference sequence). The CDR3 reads CASSIWGDGNEQFF. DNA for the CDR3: TGTGCCAGTAGTATATGGGGGGACGGCAATGAGCAGTTCTTC.

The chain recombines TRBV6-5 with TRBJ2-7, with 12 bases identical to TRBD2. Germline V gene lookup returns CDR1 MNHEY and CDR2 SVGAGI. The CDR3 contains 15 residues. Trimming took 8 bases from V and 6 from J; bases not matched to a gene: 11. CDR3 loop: CASALTSGSLSEQYF. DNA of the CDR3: TGTGCCAGCGCCTTGACTAGCGGGAGTTTGTCCGAGCAGTACTTC.

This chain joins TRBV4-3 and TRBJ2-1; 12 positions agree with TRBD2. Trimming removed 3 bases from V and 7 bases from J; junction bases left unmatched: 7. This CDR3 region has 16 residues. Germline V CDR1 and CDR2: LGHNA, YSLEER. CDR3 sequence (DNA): TGCGCCAGCAGCCAGGAACTAGCGGGAGGTTCTAATGAGCAGTTCTTC. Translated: CASSQELAGGSNEQFF.

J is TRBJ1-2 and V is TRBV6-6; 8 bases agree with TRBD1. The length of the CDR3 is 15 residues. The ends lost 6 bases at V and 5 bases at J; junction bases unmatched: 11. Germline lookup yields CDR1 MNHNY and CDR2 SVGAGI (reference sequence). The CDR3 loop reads CASSWGGTGYYGYTF. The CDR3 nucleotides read TGTGCCAGCAGCTGGGGTGGGACAGGATATTATGGCTACACCTTC.

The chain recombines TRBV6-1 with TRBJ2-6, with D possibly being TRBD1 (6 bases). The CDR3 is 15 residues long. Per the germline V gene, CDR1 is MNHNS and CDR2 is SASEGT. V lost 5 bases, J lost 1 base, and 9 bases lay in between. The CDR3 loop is CASSPGESGANVLTF. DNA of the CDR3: TGTGCCAGCAGTCCAGGGGAGTCTGGGGCCAACGTCCTGACTTTC.

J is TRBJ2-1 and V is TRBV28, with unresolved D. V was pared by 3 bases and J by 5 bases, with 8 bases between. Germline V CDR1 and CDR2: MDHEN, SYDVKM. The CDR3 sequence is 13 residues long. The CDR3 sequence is CASSLFSDNEQFF. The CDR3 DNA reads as TGTGCCAGCAGTTTGTTCTCGGACAATGAGCAGTTCTTC.

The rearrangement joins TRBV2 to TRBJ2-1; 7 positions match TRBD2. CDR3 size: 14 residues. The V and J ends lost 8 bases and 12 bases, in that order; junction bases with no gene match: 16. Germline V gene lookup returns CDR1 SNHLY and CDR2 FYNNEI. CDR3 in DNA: TGTGCCAGCCTCGACGGGAGGACCTTCGAGAGGCAGTTCTTC. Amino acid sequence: CASLDGRTFERQFF. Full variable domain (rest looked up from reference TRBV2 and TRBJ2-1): EPEVTQTPSHQVTQMGQEVILRCVPISNHLYFYWYRQILGQKVEFLVSFYNNEISEKSEIFDDQFSVERPDGSNFTLKIRSTKLEDSAMYFCASLDGRTFERQFFGPGTRLTVL.

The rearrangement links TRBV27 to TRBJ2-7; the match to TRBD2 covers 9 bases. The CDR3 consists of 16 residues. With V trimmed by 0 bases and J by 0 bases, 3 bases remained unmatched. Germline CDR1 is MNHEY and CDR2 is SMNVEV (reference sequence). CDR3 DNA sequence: TGTGCCAGCAGTTTATCGTCTAGCGGGGACTCCTACGAGCAGTACTTC. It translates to CASSLSSSGDSYEQYF.

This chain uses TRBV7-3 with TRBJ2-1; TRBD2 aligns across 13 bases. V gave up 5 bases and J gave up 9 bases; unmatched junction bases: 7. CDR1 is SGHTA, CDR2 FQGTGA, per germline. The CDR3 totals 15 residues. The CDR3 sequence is CASSPGLAGVTEQFF. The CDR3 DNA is TGTGCCAGCAGCCCCGGACTAGCGGGGGTAACTGAGCAGTTCTTC.

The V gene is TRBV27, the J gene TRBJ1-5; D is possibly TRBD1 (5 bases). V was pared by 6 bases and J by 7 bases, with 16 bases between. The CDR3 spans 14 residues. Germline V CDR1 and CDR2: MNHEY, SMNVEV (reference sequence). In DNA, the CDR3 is TGTGCCAGCAGCTTGGAGGGGCGAGAACAGCCCCAGCATTTT. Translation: CASSLEGREQPQHF.

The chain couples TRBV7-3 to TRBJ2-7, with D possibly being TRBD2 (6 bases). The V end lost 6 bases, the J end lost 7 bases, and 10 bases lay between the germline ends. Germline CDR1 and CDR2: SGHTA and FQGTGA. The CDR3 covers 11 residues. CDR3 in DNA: TGTGCCAGCAGTATGGGGGGAGAGCAGTACTTC. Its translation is CASSMGGEQYF. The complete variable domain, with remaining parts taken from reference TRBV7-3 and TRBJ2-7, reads GAGVSQTPSNKVTEKGKYVELRCDPISGHTALYWYRQSLGQGPEFLIYFQGTGAADDSGLPNDRFFAVRPEGSVSTLKIQRTERGDSAVYLCASSMGGEQYFGPGTRLTVT.